The 29 T cell receptor beta chains below all came from one sample that was sequenced in a study of T-cell memory formation after mild COVID-19. Each CDR3 protein gets one entry after TCRdb re-called the 5' RACE reads with MiXCR. Seen here are some 210,000 distinct CDR3 sequences, 15% to 20% observed once, and the top ten hold 2.4%. Sequencing used PBMCs or a T cell subset sorted from them (not recorded which). The receptors were sampled from an adult woman who had mild COVID-19 (a few samples of this study predate the infection). Cell type and time point are not known.

This sequence joins TRBV29-1 and TRBJ2-3; D ambiguous. CDR1 is SQVTM, CDR2 ANQGSEA, per germline. The CDR3 runs to 13 residues. The V end lost 5 bases, the J end lost 5 bases, and 14 bases lay between the germline ends. CDR3 coding DNA: TGCAGCGTTTACAGTGATTGGGGAGATACGCAGTATTTT. It translates to CSVYSDWGDTQYF.

This chain uses TRBV7-7 with TRBJ2-3, with a weak D call TRBD1 (6 bases). The CDR3 spans 14 residues. V lost 1 base to trimming and J lost 9 bases, with 14 bases between them. Germline V lookup: CDR1 SSHAT, CDR2 FNYEAQ (reference sequence). The CDR3 nucleotides are TGTGCCAGCAGCTTAGTAGCAGGGGCGGCGACGCAGTATTTT. Residues: CASSLVAGAATQYF.

This chain joins TRBV24-1 and TRBJ2-7; 8 bases fit TRBD2. CDR1 and CDR2 (germline): KGHDR, SFDVKD. V shed 4 bases, J shed 9 bases, and the junction held 13 bases outside the gene matches. This CDR3 contains 15 residues. The CDR3 loop is CATSDGLAPSEVQYF. CDR3 coding DNA: TGTGCCACCAGTGACGGACTAGCTCCCAGTGAAGTGCAGTACTTC.

J is TRBJ1-4 and V is TRBV6-5; D is perhaps TRBD1 (5 bases). Between the trimmed V and J ends, which lost 4 bases and 4 bases, there was a span of 13 bases. The germline V gene has CDR1 MNHEY and CDR2 SVGAGI. The CDR3 spans 15 residues. The CDR3 nucleotides read TGTGCCAGCAGTTTCTCAGGGCTAGATAATGAAAAACTGTTTTTT. Amino acids: CASSFSGLDNEKLFF.

The chain has TRBV24-1 and TRBJ2-1; 9 positions agree with TRBD2. The CDR3 runs 15 residues. The V gene end was trimmed by 1 base and the J gene end by 7 bases; junction bases not matched to a gene: 4. In germline, CDR1 is KGHDR, CDR2 SFDVKD. Written as DNA, the CDR3 is TGTGCCACCAGTGATTTAGCGGGAGGTAGAAATGAGCAGTTCTTC. Amino acid sequence: CATSDLAGGRNEQFF.

V and J are TRBV5-1 and TRBJ1-2, with D possibly matching TRBD1 (5 bases). CDR3 length equals 16 residues. Germline CDR1 and CDR2: SGHRS and YFSETQ. Trimming pared 4 bases from V and 4 bases from J, leaving 20 bases between. This chain's CDR3 is CASSPLGRREGYGYTF. The CDR3 DNA reads as TGCGCCAGCAGCCCCCTCGGCCGCAGGGAAGGCTATGGCTACACCTTC.

This clonotype was seen a few times. The CDR3 loop is CASSFGGTNAGELFF. The DNA for the CDR3 is TGTGCCAGCAGCTTTGGAGGGACCAATGCCGGGGAGCTGTTTTTT. The J gene is TRBJ2-2, the V gene TRBV5-4; a possible D gene is TRBD2 (6 bases). Germline CDR1 SGHNT, CDR2 YYREEE (reference sequence). The CDR3 totals 15 residues. V was pared by 2 bases and J by 6 bases, with 14 bases between.

The V call is TRBV7-3, the J call TRBJ2-5; D perhaps matches TRBD2 (5 bases). V lost 4 bases to trimming and J lost 4 bases, with 16 bases between them. Germline V gene data show CDR1 as SGHTA and CDR2 as FQGTGA. The CDR3 runs 15 residues. The DNA for the CDR3 is TGTGCCAGCAGCTCTGGGTCCTCACGGGGAGAGACCCAGTACTTC. Protein sequence: CASSSGSSRGETQYF.

In its sample, this clonotype was seen a few times. The chain combines TRBV6-1 with TRBJ1-6; possible D gene TRBD1, 5 bases. CDR1 is MNHNS and CDR2 is SASEGT in the germline V gene. CDR3 length: 13 amino acids. Trimming took off 2 bases at V and 10 bases at J, with 9 bases between the two ends. CDR3 amino acids: CASSEQGFSPLHF. Written as DNA, the CDR3 is TGTGCCAGCAGTGAACAGGGATTCTCACCCCTCCACTTT.

This clonotype showed up just a few times. The J gene is TRBJ2-3, the V gene TRBV12-3 or TRBV12-4, with D possibly TRBD1 on 5 matching bases. Trimming cost V 3 bases and J 2 bases, with 18 bases left between them. The CDR3 spans 17 residues. The CDR3 sequence is CASSFALGVASTDTQYF. As DNA, the CDR3 is TGTGCCAGCAGTTTTGCTTTAGGGGTAGCCTCCACAGATACGCAGTATTTT.

This clonotype turned up a few times. The chain couples TRBV10-3 to TRBJ2-2; 7 positions match TRBD1. The CDR3 is made up of 17 amino acids. Germline V gene sequence: CDR1 ENHRY, CDR2 SYGVKD. The trim removed 10 bases at V and 0 bases at J, leaving 14 bases unmatched. The CDR3 is CATTTSAGTANTGELFF. The CDR3 DNA is TGTGCCACAACGACTTCAGCCGGGACAGCGAACACCGGGGAGCTGTTTTTT.

This clonotype was observed a handful of times. The chain carries TRBV2 and TRBJ2-5; 7 bases agree with TRBD1. J gave up 3 bases and V 5 bases, and 6 bases lay outside the gene matches. In germline, CDR1 is SNHLY, CDR2 FYNNEI. The CDR3 is 14 residues long. The DNA of the CDR3 is TGTGCCAGCAGTTCTCATACAGGGGAAGAGACCCAGTACTTC. It specifies CASSSHTGEETQYF. The variable domain in full, with the rest retrieved from reference TRBV2 and TRBJ2-5, is EPEVTQTPSHQVTQMGQEVILRCVPISNHLYFYWYRQILGQKVEFLVSFYNNEISEKSEIFDDQFSVERPDGSNFTLKIRSTKLEDSAMYFCASSSHTGEETQYFGPGTRLLVL.

This clonotype appeared many times. CDR3 protein: CASSRTGQGSVNNEQFF. The CDR3 coding sequence is TGCGCCAGCAGCCGGACGGGACAGGGATCCGTCAACAATGAGCAGTTCTTC. The J gene is TRBJ2-1, the V gene TRBV4-1; 9 positions match TRBD1. V lost 4 bases to trimming and J lost 5 bases; unmatched junction nucleotides: 12. The CDR3 spans 17 residues. CDR1 MGHRA and CDR2 YSYEKL come from the germline V gene.

This clonotype was observed a handful of times. This rearrangement joins TRBV7-2 to TRBJ2-4; tentative D call: TRBD1 (6 bases). Germline CDR1 reads SGHTA; CDR2 reads FQGNSA. V was pared by 2 bases and J by 0 bases, with 17 bases between. This CDR3 contains 18 residues. CDR3 coding DNA: TGTGCCAGCAGCTTATCCAAGACGGGCAGGGGAGCCAAAAACATTCAGTACTTC. This encodes CASSLSKTGRGAKNIQYF.

The chain carries TRBV29-1 and TRBJ2-1, with 10 bases fitting TRBD2. Germline V gene sequence: CDR1 SQVTM, CDR2 ANQGSEA. Trimming cost V 2 bases and J 3 bases; bases outside gene matches: 4. This CDR3 has 15 residues. The CDR3 region has the DNA TGCAGCGTTGAACTAAGACTAGCGGGCTACAATGAGCAGTTCTTC. This encodes CSVELRLAGYNEQFF.

V is TRBV6-5 and J is TRBJ1-1, with D uncertain. CDR1 and CDR2 (germline): MNHEY, SVGAGI. The V end lost 0 bases, the J end lost 8 bases, and 10 bases lay between the germline ends. This CDR3 contains 13 residues. The CDR3 sequence: CASSYSLGNEAFF. The CDR3 DNA reads TGTGCCAGCAGTTACTCGTTGGGGAACGAAGCTTTCTTT.

This clonotype was seen a few times. V gene TRBV12-3 or TRBV12-4 combines with J gene TRBJ1-3; D perhaps matches TRBD1 (5 bases). This CDR3 has 15 amino acids. V shed 5 bases and J shed 0 bases, with 11 bases lying between them. This chain's CDR3 is CASSPTANSGNTIYF. In DNA, the CDR3 is TGTGCCAGCAGTCCGACAGCGAACTCTGGAAACACCATATATTTT.

This clonotype was counted a few times. The V gene is TRBV6-5, the J gene TRBJ2-2; D gene ambiguous. The germline V gene has CDR1 MNHEY and CDR2 SVGAGI. CDR3 size: 13 residues. V was cut by 10 bases and J by 0 bases, with 9 bases left in between. The CDR3 region has the DNA TGTGCCACGGTTCCCCCGAACACCGGGGAGCTGTTTTTT. Its protein is CATVPPNTGELFF.

This chain joins TRBV10-3 and TRBJ2-2; perhaps TRBD2 as D (5 bases). The CDR3 totals 13 residues. Trimming cost V 3 bases and J 5 bases, with 7 bases left between them. Germline V lookup: CDR1 ENHRY, CDR2 SYGVKD. This CDR3 is CAISEGGTGELFF. CDR3 DNA: TGTGCCATCAGTGAAGGCGGGACCGGGGAGCTGTTTTTT.

This clonotype was seen a handful of times. The chain carries TRBV12-3 or TRBV12-4 and TRBJ2-5; 7 bases fit TRBD1. CDR3 size: 13 residues. J was trimmed by 4 bases and V by 7 bases; bases with no gene match: 6. Here the CDR3 DNA reads TGTGCCAGCAACAGGGGCTGGGGAGAGACCCAGTACTTC. Translating gives CASNRGWGETQYF.

This chain uses TRBV6-5 with TRBJ2-1; D is unclear. Germline CDR1 MNHEY, CDR2 SVGAGI. The CDR3 length is 15 residues. V was shortened by 5 bases and J by 7 bases, with 18 bases between the two germline ends. DNA for the CDR3: TGTGCCAGCAGTGGACCGGGCCGAGAAGTAAATGAGCAGTTCTTC. This codes for CASSGPGREVNEQFF.

V and J are TRBV3-1 and TRBJ2-2, with 10 bases matching TRBD1. This CDR3 region has 14 residues. V lost 3 bases to trimming and J lost 8 bases; unmatched junction nucleotides: 3. Per the germline V gene, CDR1 is LGHDT and CDR2 is YNNKEL (reference sequence). CDR3 sequence (DNA): TGTGCCAGCAGCCAGGGGACAGGGGTAGGGGAGCTGTTTTTT. It translates to CASSQGTGVGELFF. The whole variable domain, remainder taken from reference TRBV3-1 and TRBJ2-2, is DTAVSQTPKYLVTQMGNDKSIKCEQNLGHDTMYWYKQDSKKFLKIMFSYNNKELIINETVPNRFSPKSPDKAHLNLHINSLELGDSAVYFCASSQGTGVGELFFGEGSRLTVL.

This clonotype has a handful of counts. The rearrangement links TRBV11-1 to TRBJ2-7; either TRBD1 or TRBD2 may fit D (5 bases each). The V and J ends lost 5 bases and 2 bases respectively, with 13 bases between them. The CDR3 extends over 14 amino acids. Germline loops: CDR1 SGHAT, CDR2 FQDESV (reference sequence). This chain's CDR3 is CASSALPGPYEQYF. CDR3 nucleotide sequence: TGTGCCAGCAGCGCGCTTCCGGGACCCTACGAGCAGTACTTC.

The chain uses TRBV28 and TRBJ2-7, with 9 positions matching TRBD1. The V and J ends lost 7 bases and 1 base, in that order; junction bases with no gene match: 8. The germline V gene has CDR1 MDHEN and CDR2 SYDVKM. The CDR3 spans 15 residues. This CDR3 is CASTLTGGSSYEQYF. In DNA form, the CDR3 reads TGTGCCAGCACCCTGACAGGGGGATCTTCCTACGAGCAGTACTTC.

This chain uses TRBV7-3 with TRBJ2-7; 7 nucleotides agree with TRBD1. Germline V gene data show CDR1 as SGHTA and CDR2 as FQGTGA. This CDR3 spans 10 amino acids. For the CDR3, the DNA is TGTGCCAGCAGCTCAGATAGGGACAGAGTC. Translated, it gives CASSSDRDRV.

The chain uses TRBV12-3 or TRBV12-4 and TRBJ1-1; the D is unclear. V lost 6 bases and J lost 6, with 11 bases in between. The CDR3 runs to 12 residues. CDR3 coding DNA: TGTGCCAGCAGCTCCGGGCCTTCTGAAGCTTTCTTT. Translating it yields CASSSGPSEAFF.

This clonotype occurred a few times. The V call is TRBV15, the J call TRBJ2-1; no clear D. Trimming stripped 2 bases from V and 11 bases from J, with 10 bases between. The CDR3 spans 12 residues. Looked up from germline, CDR1 is LNHNV and CDR2 is YYDKDF (reference sequence). CDR3 in DNA: TGTGCCACCAGCAGACTAGACGTTCAGCAGTTCTTC. It is translated as CATSRLDVQQFF.

The chain joins TRBV7-8 to TRBJ2-2; TRBD1 aligns across 11 bases. The CDR3 totals 15 residues. Germline V CDR1 and CDR2: SGHVS, FQNEAQ. Unmatched junction bases numbered 6, after V lost 5 bases and J lost 7 bases. CDR3 amino acids: CASSPGQGAGGELFF. CDR3 nucleotide sequence: TGTGCCAGCAGCCCTGGACAGGGGGCGGGCGGGGAGCTGTTTTTT.

This clonotype was detected a few times. This chain links TRBV5-1 with TRBJ2-1; maybe TRBD1 (5 bases). Germline V lookup: CDR1 SGHRS, CDR2 YFSETQ. The CDR3 consists of 11 residues. Trimming removed 3 bases at V and 13 bases at J, with 11 bases between. The CDR3 region is CASSSQQEQFF. DNA for the CDR3: TGCGCCAGCAGCTCCCAACAGGAACAGTTCTTC.